This TCR beta chain is drawn from a study of vaccination and CD4 T cells after COVID-19 (dated by TCRdb to the early 2020s). About the full investigation: Every convalescent patient had a positive nasal swab PCR test for SARS-CoV-2, with mild disease in 8 to 10 patients and severe disease in one. Participants received two doses of either the Pfizer-BioNTech BNT162b2 vaccine (n=8) or the Moderna mRNA-1273 vaccine (n=2). Six males and four females were included in the convalescent cohort, with two Hispanic individuals, seven Caucasians, two Asians and one multiracial person represented. As controls, cultures received a CEFX viral epitope pool (the positive control), an HIV-1 Nef peptide pool (the negative control), or no peptide at all. Post-COVID blood samples from convalescent patients were collected a median of approximately 100 days after diagnosis, with a range of 35 to 161 days. Post-vaccine blood samples were taken a median of around 68 days after the second vaccine dose, with a range of 14 to 241 days. The cultures were stimulated with overlapping spike peptide pools from SARS-CoV-2 and from the common cold coronaviruses HCoV-NL63, HCoV-OC43 and HCoV-229E. In about 11 COVID-19 convalescent patients and a handful of infection-naive healthy vaccine recipients, the spike-specific CD4+ TCR repertoire before mRNA vaccination was compared with the repertoire after mRNA vaccination.

Trimming takes 4 bases from V and 8 bases from J, and the germline ends sit 13 bases apart. CDR1 and CDR2 are read off the germline V gene as KGHDR and SFDVKD. The CDR3 numbers 13 residues from cysteine through phenylalanine. The read is trimmed to its CDR3 DNA, 39 bases read in frame from base 1. As regards this clonotype: It has no known antigen specificity. Qualities for individual bases were not recorded, and no much larger clone is one base off.

The treatment or condition tag for this specimen amounts to: approximately 11-day PBMC culture with coronavirus spike peptide pools or control peptides (ViraFEST assay). To expand antigen-specific T cells with peptide pools and then pick out the expanded clonotypes through TCR sequencing, the study relied on the ViraFEST assay. Positive SARS-CoV-2 PCR tests in the convalescent patients dated from March to December 2020, before Alpha, Beta and Delta variants emerged in the United States. PBMCs were cultured at under 2.5 million per well in IMDM supplemented with roughly 5% human AB serum and 9 to 10 IU/ml IL-2, with around 10 ug/ml peptide pools added. Half of the culture medium was replaced with fresh IL-2-containing medium on days 3 and 7. CD4+ T cells were isolated after around ten days of culture through negative selection using the EasySep CD4+ T cell isolation kit. Ficoll-Paque Plus gradient centrifugation was used to isolate PBMCs from whole blood, and the isolated PBMCs were then either used fresh or cryopreserved at -140C. Triplicate wells were generally used for each culture condition.

The library was prepared using PCR. At the Johns Hopkins FTIC core, DNA from the cultured CD4+ T cells underwent TCR sequencing with the Oncomine TCR Beta short-read assay. The QIAamp micro DNA kit was used to extract genomic DNA from the cultured CD4+ T cells. Oncomine TCR Beta libraries from cultured CD4+ T cells were pooled using unique dual indexes and sequenced on an Illumina iSeq 100. In the original analysis: Non-productive sequences were removed, and CDR3s that did not start with C, did not end with F or W, or were shorter than 7 amino acids were discarded. Antigen-specific clonotypes were identified using the MANAFEST web application through comparison of peptide-stimulated wells with reference and other culture wells. An FDR below 0.05, an odds ratio above 5, and a productive frequency above 0.1% in at least two of three replicate wells were required for clones to be considered positive. A clonotype was classed as cross-reactive if the clonotype showed significant expansion both in SARS-CoV-2 spike wells and in at least one common cold coronavirus spike condition. Levenshtein distances (stringdist) and unrooted phylogenetic trees (ape) in R version 3.6.1 were used to assess CDR3 homology. TCRdb applied fastp at Q25 and MiXCR to the public reads, then kept only in-frame beta chains. Each entry is one CDR3 protein sequence, shown with its most common DNA and genes. TCRdb, rather than the study authors, made the V and J calls. The sample has roughly 8,200 distinct CDR3 sequences on record, approximately 51% of them singletons. Under 40% of the sample is held by the ten biggest clonotypes.

General findings and caveats noted by the study authors: In convalescent patients, nearly all vaccine-specific clones (304 of 307) were found to be mono-reactive for SARS-CoV-2 spike rather than cross-reactive with common cold coronaviruses. Among convalescent patients, a median around 86% of the SARS-CoV-2-reactive clones seen after vaccination appeared only after vaccination, which suggests priming specific to the vaccine. The study included relatively few convalescent patients and did not analyze early timepoints after natural infection. Although the median number of SARS-CoV-2-reactive clonotypes went up from fewer than 25 after infection to more than 30 after vaccination, the increase was not significant.

The TCR was taken from a human donor who had recovered from COVID-19. The chain is made from TRBV24-1 and TRBJ1-1, with no D gene named confidently. Sequencing was carried out using CD4+ T cells from blood, cultured in vitro. The bases read TGTGCCACCAGTGACCCCGGGTTGCAAGAAGCTTTCTTT. Its protein product is CATSDPGLQEAFF.